The clone carrying this T cell receptor beta chain was observed many times. This specimen belongs to a study of metastatic and nonmetastatic thyroid tumors. Trimming took 6 bases from V and 6 from J; bases not matched to a gene: 14. The CDR3 consists of 16 residues. Treatment of any kind had been given to no patient before thyroid surgery. MiXCR re-clonotyped the PCR reads for TCRdb. The table records 84,000 or so clones, around 9.2% of them present only once. The sample comprised blood. The rearrangement joins TRBV12-3 or TRBV12-4 to TRBJ2-1, with 7 bases identical to TRBD1. The origin of this receptor is a female donor with papillary thyroid cancer or a benign thyroid nodule (not recorded which). Some clones in this sample may be carry-over from other donors' samples. The CDR3 bases are TGTGCCAGCAGCCCACTAGGGACAGAGATTTCCAATGAGCAGTTCTTC. It codes for CASSPLGTEISNEQFF.